A selection of T cell receptor beta chains follows, all from one sample in a study of CXCR4 blockade with PD-1 therapy in pancreatic cancer. Sequenced by immunoSEQ multiplex PCR; TCRdb stores in-frame clones only, minus some. This repertoire shows under 20,000 clones, over 55% found once; its top ten account for 5% to 6.5%. What was sequenced was tumor tissue. The source of these receptors is a human donor with pancreatic ductal adenocarcinoma. Each CDR3 is given with its conserved first and last residue. The D gene is left open where the match is weak. Part of the rows lack a size; the others show once, few, many or a class for expanded clones.

clone size | J gene | V gene | D gene | CDR3 DNA | CDR3 protein
. | TRBJ1-1 | TRBV1 | . | TGCGCCAGCAGCCAAGATGGGGGGTTGTTAACTGAAGCTTTCTTT | CASSQDGGLLTEAFF
. | TRBJ1-1 | TRBV28 | . | TGTGCCAGCAGTTCAGGGGCCCCGGTCTCTGAAGCTTTCTTT | CASSSGAPVSEAFF
. | TRBJ1-2 | TRBV28 | . | TGTGCCAGCAGGGAGCGGGGCTATGGCTACACCTTC | CASRERGYGYTF
. | TRBJ1-5 | TRBV28 | TRBD1 | TGTGCCAGCAGGACACAGGGGAACAATCAGCCCCAGCATTTT | CASRTQGNNQPQHF
. | TRBJ2-3 | TRBV19 | . | TGTGCCAGTAGTCCCAGCGGCACAGATACGCAGTATTTT | CASSPSGTDTQYF
. | TRBJ2-1 | TRBV18 | . | TGTGCCAGCTCACCGGTTCTCTACAATGAGCAGTTCTTC | CASSPVLYNEQFF
. | TRBJ2-7 | TRBV25-1 | . | TGTGCCAGCAGTCCTGGAGCAGTCCCCTACGAGCAGTACTTC | CASSPGAVPYEQYF
. | TRBJ2-1 | TRBV9 | TRBD2 | TGTGCCAGCAGCGCCACTAGCGGGAGCTACAATGAGCAGTTCTTC | CASSATSGSYNEQFF
. | TRBJ2-5 | TRBV10-2 | TRBD1 | TGCGCCAGCAGTGAGCCCGACGGGGTCGGCAGGGGGTATTGGACCCAGTACTTC | CASSEPDGVGRGYWTQYF
. | TRBJ2-1 | TRBV28 | TRBD2 | TGTGCCAGCCGGACTAGCGGGAGTTATGAGCAGTTCTTC | CASRTSGSYEQFF
. | TRBJ1-2 | TRBV30 | . | TGTGCCTGGAGTGACGGGGGCACCTATGGCTACACCTTC | CAWSDGGTYGYTF
. | TRBJ2-3 | TRBV11-3 | . | TGTACCAGCAGCTGGAGCGGGTTCCTCACAGATACGCAGTATTTT | CTSSWSGFLTDTQYF
. | TRBJ2-2 | TRBV18 | . | TGTGCCAGCTCACCATCCAGCGGCCGGAACACCGGGGAGCTGTTTTTT | CASSPSSGRNTGELFF
few | TRBJ2-1 | TRBV6-8 | TRBD2 | TGTGCCATCAGTGTGGGGCTAGCGGCGGACAATGAGCAGTTCTTC | CAISVGLAADNEQFF
. | TRBJ2-3 | TRBV19 | TRBD2 | TGTGCCAGTGGCGTGACTAGCCTCACAGATACGCAGTATTTT | CASGVTSLTDTQYF
. | TRBJ1-4 | TRBV30 | . | TGTGCCTGGAGCGAGGGGGGAAAGGAAAAACTGTTTTTT | CAWSEGGKEKLFF
many | TRBJ2-3 | TRBV7-7 | . | TGTGCCAGCAGCTTAGGGGGTAGCGGAGATACGCAGTATTTT | CASSLGGSGDTQYF
. | TRBJ2-3 | TRBV11-3 | TRBD2 | TGTGCCAGCAGCTCCTTCAGCGGGGGCCCAACAGATACGCAGTATTTT | CASSSFSGGPTDTQYF
. | TRBJ1-2 | TRBV14 | . | TGTGCCAGCAGCCAAGACAGGCGCTATGGCTACACCTTC | CASSQDRRYGYTF
. | TRBJ1-1 | TRBV18 | TRBD1 | TGTGCCAGCTCCCCGGGACAGGGTCTCACTGAAGCTTTCTTT | CASSPGQGLTEAFF
. | TRBJ2-7 | TRBV19 | . | TGTGCCAGTAGTATGGTTGGCCCGGCCAAAGAGCAGTACTTC | CASSMVGPAKEQYF
. | TRBJ1-1 | TRBV19 | . | TGTGCCAGTATTCAGACAGGAAAAACTATTGAAGCTTTCTTT | CASIQTGKTIEAFF
once | TRBJ1-1 | TRBV15 | TRBD1 | TGTGCCACCAGCAGAGCCCCCGACAGGGACACTGAAGCTTTCTTT | CATSRAPDRDTEAFF
. | TRBJ2-5 | TRBV19 | . | TGTGCCAGCCGCCGGGAGCTGGAAGAGACCCAGTACTTC | CASRRELEETQYF
few | TRBJ2-1 | TRBV29-1 | TRBD1 | TGCAGCACTTCGGGGCAGGGGGTCCTTTACAATGAGCAGTTCTTC | CSTSGQGVLYNEQFF
. | TRBJ2-5 | TRBV29-1 | . | TGCAGCGTTGAAGGGGTAGGGGCAGGGCAAGAGACCCAGTACTTC | CSVEGVGAGQETQYF
. | TRBJ2-3 | TRBV28 | . | TGTGCCAGCACTTTGAGAAGGGCTAGCACAGATACGCAGTATTTT | CASTLRRASTDTQYF
. | TRBJ1-4 | TRBV19 | TRBD1 | TGTGCCAGTAGTATAGCCCGGGACAGCCAGGTGATTTTT | CASSIARDSQVIF
medium-sized | TRBJ2-2 | TRBV5-1 | . | TGCGCCAGCAGCGAACCACAGGGAAGCACCCGGGAGCTGTTTTTT | CASSEPQGSTRELFF